This T cell receptor (beta chain) was sequenced during a study of T-cell memory formation after mild COVID-19. TCR alpha and TCR beta cDNA libraries with sample barcodes and UMIs came from 5'RACE using constant-segment primers. In TCRdb, the 5' RACE reads were re-called with MiXCR into one record per CDR3 protein. The sample carries about 610,000 distinct CDR3 sequences, roughly 17% recorded once. The CDR3 is made up of 13 amino acids. Trimming at V came to 5 bases and at J to 7 bases, leaving 2 bases not matched to a gene. Overall study results and limits: Clones contracting over day 15 to 85 were CD4/CD8 balanced, with later expanders leaning CD4+. The second-wave clones peaking on day 37 were not confirmed as SARS-CoV-2-specific.

At least ten counts were recorded for this clonotype. The antigen remains undetermined. The chain recombines TRBV12-3 or TRBV12-4 with TRBJ2-1, with TRBD2 identical over 10 bases. This clonotype was obtained from an adult woman who had mild COVID-19 (a few samples of this study predate the infection). Cell type and time point are not known. Source material: PBMCs or a T cell subset sorted from them (not recorded which). CDR3 sequence reads: CASSSGGGNEQFF. Written as DNA, the CDR3 is TGTGCCAGCAGTAGCGGGGGGGGTAATGAGCAGTTCTTC.